Listed here are 8 T cell receptor beta chains from one sample, sequenced in a study of early T cells in non-severe SARS-CoV-2 infection. Each CDR3 protein is one row after TCRdb ran MiXCR on the 5' RACE reads. The sample consists of 95,000 to 110,000 distinct CDR3 sequences, roughly 10% of them appearing once. The sample comprised whole blood. These receptor sequences come from an adult who was a healthcare worker with PCR-confirmed SARS-CoV-2 infection or an uninfected control (not recorded which).

The chain uses TRBV28 and TRBJ2-7; D remains unclear. The CDR3 contains 17 residues. Looked up from germline, CDR1 is MDHEN and CDR2 is SYDVKM. V gave up 4 bases and J gave up 0 bases, with 19 bases separating them. The CDR3 nucleotides are TGTGCCAGCAGTTACCCCGCCCGTGGCGCGAGCTCCTACGAGCAGTACTTC. This codes for CASSYPARGASSYEQYF.

This clonotype came up a few times. V is TRBV7-2 and J is TRBJ2-5; D is possibly TRBD2 (6 bases). Trimming stripped 3 bases from V and 7 bases from J, with 12 bases between. The CDR3 has 13 amino acids. Germline V CDR1 and CDR2: SGHTA, FQGNSA. This CDR3 reads CASSFGGVGTQYF. The CDR3 DNA is TGTGCCAGCAGCTTCGGCGGGGTCGGGACCCAGTACTTC. The complete variable domain, with remaining parts taken from reference TRBV7-2 and TRBJ2-5, reads GAGVSQSPSNKVTEKGKDVELRCDPISGHTALYWYRQSLGQGLEFLIYFQGNSAPDKSGLPSDRFSAERTGGSVSTLTIQRTQQEDSAVYLCASSFGGVGTQYFGPGTRLLVL.

This clonotype was seen many times. The chain employs TRBV15 and TRBJ2-1, with 8 bases aligning to TRBD2. V lost 8 bases to trimming and J lost 5 bases; unmatched junction nucleotides: 5. Germline loops: CDR1 LNHNV, CDR2 YYDKDF (reference sequence). The CDR3 runs 13 residues. The CDR3 reads CATEISGNNEQFF. CDR3 sequence (DNA): TGTGCCACCGAGATTAGCGGGAACAATGAGCAGTTCTTC.

This clonotype was observed at least ten times. The chain recombines TRBV10-3 with TRBJ2-1, with TRBD2 as a possible D gene (5 bases). Looked up from germline, CDR1 is ENHRY and CDR2 is SYGVKD. The CDR3 totals 16 residues. Trimming took off 4 bases at V and 5 bases at J, with 18 bases between the two ends. CDR3 sequence reads: CAISGGADSRDNEQFF. DNA for the CDR3: TGTGCCATCAGTGGGGGTGCGGACTCACGGGACAATGAGCAGTTCTTC.

This clonotype was seen a few times. Germline and junction disagree at one end, which may indicate a read error. This sequence joins TRBV20-1 and TRBJ2-3; unclear D gene. Germline values: CDR1 DFQATT, CDR2 SNEGSKA (reference sequence). CDR3 size: 14 residues. DNA of the CDR3: TGCAGTGCTAGAGTGATGTCCTACTTAGGGTTGTCCCCTTTT. Encoded protein: CSARVMSYLGLSPF.

This clonotype was detected a few times. The chain links TRBV7-9 to TRBJ2-7; D is possibly TRBD2 (6 bases). Germline values: CDR1 SEHNR, CDR2 FQNEAQ (reference sequence). V gave up 3 bases and J gave up 2 bases, with 14 bases separating them. This CDR3 has 15 residues. In nucleotides, the CDR3 is TGTGCCAGCAGCTTCGGGGGAGCGGCCCCCTACGAGCAGTACTTC. It encodes CASSFGGAAPYEQYF.

This clonotype came up many times. The chain joins TRBV7-8 to TRBJ2-3, with a weak D call TRBD2 (5 bases). The CDR3 covers 15 residues. V lost 6 bases to trimming and J lost 3 bases, with 16 bases between them. Per the germline V gene, CDR1 is SGHVS and CDR2 is FQNEAQ. CDR3 in amino acids: CASSPGVSRTDTQYF. The CDR3 coding sequence is TGTGCCAGCAGTCCCGGGGTATCTAGGACAGATACGCAGTATTTT.

This clonotype was seen at least ten times. The J gene is TRBJ2-7, the V gene TRBV7-2; D possibly corresponds to TRBD2 (6 bases). This CDR3 comprises 15 residues. The V gene's germline CDR1 is SGHTA and CDR2 FQGNSA. V dropped 3 bases and J dropped 3 bases, with 15 bases sitting between them. The CDR3 loop is CASSFGGFSYYEQYF. Written as DNA, the CDR3 is TGTGCCAGCAGCTTTGGGGGGTTCTCCTACTACGAGCAGTACTTC.